These 18 T cell receptor beta chains originate from one sample sequenced in a study of blood T cell repertoires in COVID-19. Sequencing was performed with immunoSEQ multiplex PCR; in TCRdb, only in-frame clones are kept and a portion is missing. In the table there are tens of thousands of clones, 84% of which are singletons. Sequenced material: peripheral blood. The source of these receptors is a man aged 55 to 70 with acute or convalescent COVID-19.

The chain uses TRBV5-6 and TRBJ2-2; maybe TRBD1 (6 bases). Trimming cost V 6 bases and J 7 bases, with 19 bases left between them. The CDR3 has 15 residues. CDR1 is SGHDT, CDR2 YYEEEE, per germline. The CDR3 nucleotides are TGTGCCAGCACCCTTTTGGGGGCGGACGACGGGGAGCTGTTTTTT. Residues: CASTLLGADDGELFF.

V and J are TRBV19 and TRBJ2-2; no definite D call. Germline CDR1 is LNHDA and CDR2 is SQIVND (reference sequence). The CDR3 extends over 14 amino acids. Trimming cost V 5 bases and J 6 bases, with 13 bases left between them. As DNA, the CDR3 is TGTGCCAGTAGTCCAGATTTGGTCCCCGGGGAGCTGTTTTTT. Protein sequence: CASSPDLVPGELFF.

The chain joins TRBV5-6 to TRBJ2-4; D possibly corresponds to TRBD2 (6 bases). Looked up from germline, CDR1 is SGHDT and CDR2 is YYEEEE. The CDR3 contains 16 residues. Deletions cut 4 bases from V and 1 base from J, with 15 bases between. The CDR3 protein is CASSSLGGSAKNIQYF. CDR3 nucleotides: TGTGCCAGCAGCAGCCTGGGGGGAAGTGCCAAAAACATTCAGTACTTC.

The chain has TRBV6-2 or TRBV6-3 and TRBJ2-7; weak D call: TRBD2 (5 bases). CDR3 length: 14 amino acids. Germline V gene lookup returns CDR1 MNHEY and CDR2 SVGEGT. The ends were cut back, 2 bases at V and 6 bases at J, with 14 bases in the middle. CDR3 nucleotide sequence: TGTGCCAGCAGTTACGACCGATCCCGGGGCGAGCAGTACTTC. Translating gives CASSYDRSRGEQYF.

This clone was observed a few times. The V and J genes are TRBV7-9 and TRBJ2-5; 10 bases match TRBD1. Germline-derived CDR1 and CDR2 are SEHNR and FQNEAQ (reference sequence). Trimming cost V 1 base and J 2 bases; bases outside gene matches: 13. CDR3 size: 19 residues. CDR3 region: CASSLGFRTGGWRQETQYF. CDR3 coding DNA: TGTGCCAGCAGCTTAGGCTTCAGGACAGGGGGATGGAGGCAAGAGACCCAGTACTTC.

The chain joins TRBV12-5 to TRBJ2-1, with 13 bases aligning to TRBD2. Losses at the gene ends were 1 base for V and 9 bases for J; bases not matched to a gene: 6. This CDR3 has 16 amino acids. Looked up from germline, CDR1 is LGHNT and CDR2 is FRNRAP. The CDR3 region has the DNA TGTGCTAGTGGTTTGGGCCCACTAGCGGGGGGGAGTGAGCAGTTCTTC. Its protein product is CASGLGPLAGGSEQFF. The full variable domain, rest sourced from reference TRBV12-5 and TRBJ2-1, is DARVTQTPRHKVTEMGQEVTMRCQPILGHNTVFWYRQTMMQGLELLAYFRNRAPLDDSGMPKDRFSAEMPDATLATLKIQPSEPRDSAVYFCASGLGPLAGGSEQFFGPGTRLTVL.

The table lists this clone with a count of one. The chain couples TRBV2 to TRBJ1-4, with a possible D match to TRBD1 (5 bases). The CDR3 is 14 residues long. Germline V CDR1 and CDR2: SNHLY, FYNNEI. Trimming removed 5 bases from V and 8 bases from J, with 15 bases in between. The DNA of the CDR3 is TGTGCCAGCAGTTACGTCTCAGGGTTAGAAAAACTGTTTTTT. It codes for CASSYVSGLEKLFF.

The J gene is TRBJ2-3, the V gene TRBV11-3; 7 bases match TRBD1. CDR1 and CDR2 (germline): SGHNT, YENEEA. V lost 2 bases to trimming and J lost 0 bases; unmatched junction nucleotides: 2. The length of the CDR3 is 15 residues. CDR3 bases: TGTGCCAGCAGCTTAACAGGGGTTAGCACAGATACGCAGTATTTT. Its protein product is CASSLTGVSTDTQYF.

This rearrangement joins TRBV5-1 to TRBJ1-1, with 7 bases aligning to TRBD1. The CDR3 contains 14 residues. Germline trimming cut 4 bases from V and 3 bases from J; bases unmatched to any gene: 6. From germline, CDR1 is SGHRS and CDR2 YFSETQ. CDR3 protein: CASSVGQTYTEAFF. The CDR3 region has the DNA TGCGCCAGCAGCGTGGGACAGACTTACACTGAAGCTTTCTTT. The complete variable domain, with remaining parts taken from reference TRBV5-1 and TRBJ1-1, reads KAGVTQTPRYLIKTRGQQVTLSCSPISGHRSVSWYQQTPGQGLQFLFEYFSETQRNKGNFPGRFSGRQFSNSRSEMNVSTLELGDSALYLCASSVGQTYTEAFFGQGTRLTVV.

The J gene is TRBJ2-5, the V gene TRBV19; a possible D gene is TRBD2 (5 bases). V was trimmed by 0 bases and J by 0 bases, leaving 11 bases between them. The CDR3 covers 16 residues. Germline CDR1 LNHDA, CDR2 SQIVND (reference sequence). CDR3 in amino acids: CASSIDFSGNQETQYF. The CDR3 coding sequence is TGTGCCAGTAGTATAGACTTCTCCGGGAACCAAGAGACCCAGTACTTC.

The rearrangement uses TRBV28 and TRBJ1-2, with D perhaps matching TRBD1 (6 bases). The CDR3 is made up of 16 amino acids. Per germline, CDR1 MDHEN and CDR2 SYDVKM. Trimming took 5 bases from V and 8 from J, leaving 24 bases between them. CDR3 amino acids: CASSPTPGQLEKGYTF. The CDR3 DNA follows: TGTGCCAGCAGTCCGACCCCCGGACAGCTTGAGAAGGGCTACACCTTC.

In DNA form, the CDR3 reads TGTGCCAGCAGCGTTCGTCAGGGGGGCTCGGAGCAGTACTTC. Its protein product is CASSVRQGGSEQYF. This chain links TRBV9 with TRBJ2-7, with D perhaps TRBD1 (7 bases). In germline, CDR1 is SGDLS, CDR2 YYNGEE. Trimming pared 2 bases from V and 7 bases from J, leaving 16 bases between. The CDR3 spans 14 residues.

The chain links TRBV6-4 to TRBJ2-5, with D possibly matching TRBD2 (6 bases). Germline-derived CDR1 and CDR2 are MRHNA and SNTAGT. V dropped 7 bases and J dropped 4 bases, with 31 bases sitting between them. This CDR3 is 19 amino acids long. CDR3 coding DNA: TGTGCCAGCACCAGACTTGGACTACCAGGGAAGAAGGTGAGAGAGACCCAGTACTTC. Translated, it gives CASTRLGLPGKKVRETQYF.

This clone was detected only once. The chain combines TRBV27 with TRBJ2-7; maybe TRBD1 (6 bases). This CDR3 is 13 amino acids long. V was pared by 3 bases and J by 0 bases, with 6 bases between. The V gene's germline CDR1 is MNHEY and CDR2 SMNVEV (reference sequence). The CDR3 bases are TGTGCCAGCAGTTTCAGGGGCTCCTACGAGCAGTACTTC. Translating it yields CASSFRGSYEQYF.

The chain couples TRBV5-4 to TRBJ2-2; 8 nucleotides align to TRBD2. V trimming: 3 bases; J trimming: 0 bases; junction bases outside the gene matches: 7. CDR1 and CDR2 (germline): SGHNT, YYREEE (reference sequence). The CDR3 length is 17 residues. Here the CDR3 DNA reads TGTGCCAGCAGCTGGATGAGCGGGGGCTCGAACACCGGGGAGCTGTTTTTT. Its protein is CASSWMSGGSNTGELFF.

The genes are TRBV11-2 and TRBJ1-6, with D tentatively TRBD1 (5 bases). CDR3 length: 15 residues. Germline lookup yields CDR1 SGHAT and CDR2 FQNNGV. The germline V and J ends were trimmed by 6 bases and 6 bases, with 15 bases remaining between them. The CDR3 nucleotides read TGTGCCAGCAGAGGACACCAAGGAATTAATTCACCCCTCCACTTT. Its translation is CASRGHQGINSPLHF.

The chain carries TRBV14 and TRBJ1-4; TRBD1 is a possible D gene (5 bases). Germline-derived CDR1 and CDR2 are SGHDN and FVKESK. There are 15 residues in the CDR3. The V end was cut by 1 base, the J end by 3 bases, with 9 bases between. CDR3 protein: CASSQGDRPNEKLFF. CDR3 nucleotides: TGTGCCAGCAGCCAAGGCGACAGACCTAATGAAAAACTGTTTTTT.

V and J are TRBV5-1 and TRBJ2-2, with 12 bases fitting TRBD1. CDR3 length equals 16 residues. The germline CDR1 and CDR2 sequences are SGHRS and YFSETQ. The junction had 6 bases not matched to a gene; V was cut back by 3 bases and J by 6 bases. The CDR3, as DNA: TGCGCCAGCAGCTCACCGGGACAGGGGGCCGCCGGGGAGCTGTTTTTT. Its translation is CASSSPGQGAAGELFF. The whole variable domain, remainder taken from reference TRBV5-1 and TRBJ2-2, is KAGVTQTPRYLIKTRGQQVTLSCSPISGHRSVSWYQQTPGQGLQFLFEYFSETQRNKGNFPGRFSGRQFSNSRSEMNVSTLELGDSALYLCASSSPGQGAAGELFFGEGSRLTVL.